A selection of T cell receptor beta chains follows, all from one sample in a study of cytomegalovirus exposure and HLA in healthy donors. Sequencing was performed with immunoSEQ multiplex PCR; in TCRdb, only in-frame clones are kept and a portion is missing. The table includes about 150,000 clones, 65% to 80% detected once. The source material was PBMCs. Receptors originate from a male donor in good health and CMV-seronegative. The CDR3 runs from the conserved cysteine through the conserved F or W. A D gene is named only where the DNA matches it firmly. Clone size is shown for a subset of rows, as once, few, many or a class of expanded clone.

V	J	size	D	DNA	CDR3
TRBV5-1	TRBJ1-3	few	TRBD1	TGCGCCAGCAGCAGGGGACAGGGGCGAAACACCATATATTTT	CASSRGQGRNTIYF
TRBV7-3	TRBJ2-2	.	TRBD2	TGTGCCAGCAGCCGCGGACTAGCGGGAAACACCGGGGAGCTGTTTTTT	CASSRGLAGNTGELFF
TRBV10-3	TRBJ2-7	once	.	TGTGCCATCAGTGACGGCAGGTCCTACGAGCAGTACTTC	CAISDGRSYEQYF
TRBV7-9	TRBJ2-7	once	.	TGTGCCAGCAGCTCAGGAGGGCGCGAGCAGTACTTC	CASSSGGREQYF
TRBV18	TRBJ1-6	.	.	TGTGCCAGCTCACCACGGCAGGTCAAGAATTCACCCCTCCACTTT	CASSPRQVKNSPLHF
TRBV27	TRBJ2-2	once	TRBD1	TGTGCCATCCCGCCCAGACAGGGAGTCACCGGGGAGCTGTTTTTT	CAIPPRQGVTGELFF
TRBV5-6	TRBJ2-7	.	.	TGTGCCAGCAGCTTGGCCGGGGTCTCCTACGAGCAGTACTTC	CASSLAGVSYEQYF
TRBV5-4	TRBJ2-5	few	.	TGTGCCAGCAGCCCTTACAAGATTCAAGAGACCCAGTACTTC	CASSPYKIQETQYF
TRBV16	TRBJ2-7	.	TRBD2	TGTGCCAGCAGCAGACTAGCGGGAGGTAACGAGCAGTACTTC	CASSRLAGGNEQYF
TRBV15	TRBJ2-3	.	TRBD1	TGTGCCACCAGCAGAGTCGGGACAGGGGATACGCAGTATTTT	CATSRVGTGDTQYF
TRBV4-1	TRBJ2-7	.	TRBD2	TGCGCCAGCAGCCGCGGCCCAGCGGGATCCTACGAGCAGTACTTC	CASSRGPAGSYEQYF
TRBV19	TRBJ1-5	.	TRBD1	TGTGCCAGTAGCCCTACAGGGGGCAGGGGCAATCAGCCCCAGCATTTT	CASSPTGGRGNQPQHF
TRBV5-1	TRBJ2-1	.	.	TGCGCCAGCAGCTCTGTTTACAATGAGCAGTTCTTC	CASSSVYNEQFF
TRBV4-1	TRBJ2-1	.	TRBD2	TGCGCCACCCGAGGCCTAGCGGGATCAACAGTCTACAATGAGCAGTTCTTC	CATRGLAGSTVYNEQFF
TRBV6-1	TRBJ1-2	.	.	TGTGCCAGCAGTGAAGCGTTGTACAGGGATGACTATGGCTACACCTTC	CASSEALYRDDYGYTF
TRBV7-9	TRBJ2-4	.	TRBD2	TGTGCCAGCAGCTTAGCTAGCGGGTTAGCCAAAAACATTCAGTACTTC	CASSLASGLAKNIQYF
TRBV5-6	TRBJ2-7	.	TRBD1	TGTGCCAGCAGCTTGGTTTTTGGACAGGGGGCTTCTGAGCAGTACTTC	CASSLVFGQGASEQYF
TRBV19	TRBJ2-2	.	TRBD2	TGTGCCAGCCGAACGGCCAGCGGGAGGACCGGGGAGCTGTTTTTT	CASRTASGRTGELFF
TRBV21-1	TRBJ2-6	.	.	TGTGCCAGCAGCAAAGTCGGACAGGCAGTAGACTCTGGGGCCAACGTCCTGACTTTC	CASSKVGQAVDSGANVLTF
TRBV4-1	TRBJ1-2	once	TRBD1	TGCGCCAGCAGCCAGGTAGACAGGGGGCAGAGCTACACCTTC	CASSQVDRGQSYTF
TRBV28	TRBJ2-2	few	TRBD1	TGTGCCAGCAGTTCCGACCTAACCGGGACAGGGAAGACCGGGGAGCTGTTTTTT	CASSSDLTGTGKTGELFF
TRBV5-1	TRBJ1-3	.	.	TGCGCCAGCAGCCACGGTTCGCGGACAGCGGTAGGAAACACCATATATTTT	CASSHGSRTAVGNTIYF
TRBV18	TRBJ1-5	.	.	TGTGCCAGCTCACCAGGGGCCGGCAATCAGCCCCAGCATTTT	CASSPGAGNQPQHF
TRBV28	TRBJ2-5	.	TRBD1	TGTGCCAGCAGTTTACGACAGGGGGCTGAGACCCAGTACTTC	CASSLRQGAETQYF
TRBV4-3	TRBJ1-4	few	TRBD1	TGCGCCAGCAGCCAAGATTTACAGGGGATTGAAAAACTGTTTTTT	CASSQDLQGIEKLFF
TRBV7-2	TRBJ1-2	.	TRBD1	TGTGCCAGCAGCGCCGACAGGGGGTATTTCTATGGCTACACCTTC	CASSADRGYFYGYTF
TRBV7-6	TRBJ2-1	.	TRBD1	TGTGCCAGCAGCGTAGGGACAGGGGCTTTCGATGAGCAGTTCTTC	CASSVGTGAFDEQFF
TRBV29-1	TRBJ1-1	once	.	TGCAGCGTTTTAACAGGGAGTATGGCTTTCTTT	CSVLTGSMAFF
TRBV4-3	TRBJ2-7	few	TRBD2	TGCGCCAGCAGCCTGGACAGCGGGGGCTACGAGCAGTACTTC	CASSLDSGGYEQYF
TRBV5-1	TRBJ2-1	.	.	TGCGCCAGCAGCCCGAGACCGGGAGATGAGCAGTTCTTC	CASSPRPGDEQFF
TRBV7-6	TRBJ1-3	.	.	TGTGCCAGCAGCCCCACAGGGATATCGCCTGGAAACACCATATATTTT	CASSPTGISPGNTIYF
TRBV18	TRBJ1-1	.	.	TGTGCCAGCTCACTCCCCGGGCGGGCCGGCACTGAAGCTTTCTTT	CASSLPGRAGTEAFF
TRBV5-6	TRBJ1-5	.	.	TGTGCCAGCAGCTTGTCCAGTGCCCATCAGCCCCAGCATTTT	CASSLSSAHQPQHF
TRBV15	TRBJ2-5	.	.	TGTGCCACCAGCAACGGGAAACTCCAAGAGACCCAGTACTTC	CATSNGKLQETQYF
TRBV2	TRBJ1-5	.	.	TGTGCCAGCAGGACCGAACAGGGTCAGCCCCAGCATTTT	CASRTEQGQPQHF
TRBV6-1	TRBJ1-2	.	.	TGTGCCAGCAGTGAATACGAGGGAAGCTATGGCTACACCTTC	CASSEYEGSYGYTF
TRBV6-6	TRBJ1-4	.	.	TGTGCCAGCCCCCCCTGGGAGATAGTTGAAAAACTGTTTTTT	CASPPWEIVEKLFF
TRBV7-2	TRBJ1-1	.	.	TGTGCCAGCAGCTTTAGTCCTAACACTGAAGCTTTCTTT	CASSFSPNTEAFF
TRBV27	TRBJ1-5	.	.	TGTGCCAGCTCTGACACCTATCAGCCCCAGCATTTT	CASSDTYQPQHF
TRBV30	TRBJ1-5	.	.	TGTGCCTGGAGTCGAGGGAGGCAGAGCCAGCCCCAGCATTTT	CAWSRGRQSQPQHF
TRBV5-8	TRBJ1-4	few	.	TGTGCCAGCAGCTCGGGGGAGTTGGGTGAAAAACTGTTTTTT	CASSSGELGEKLFF